A single sample gave rise to the 17 T cell receptor beta chains below, sequenced in a study of early T cells in non-severe SARS-CoV-2 infection. One entry per CDR3 protein results from TCRdb running MiXCR on the 5' RACE reads. The sample has approximately 70,000 distinct CDR3 sequences; roughly 15% are singletons. Sequencing was done on a sample of whole blood. Source of these receptors: an adult who was a healthcare worker with PCR-confirmed SARS-CoV-2 infection or an uninfected control (not recorded which).

This clonotype was observed a few times. This chain links TRBV7-9 with TRBJ2-4; D not resolved. V lost 0 bases and J 9 bases, leaving 3 bases between the germline ends. CDR1 and CDR2 from the germline V gene are SEHNR and FQNEAQ (reference sequence). This CDR3 region has 11 residues. CDR3 residues: CASSLAGIQYF. The CDR3 DNA reads TGTGCCAGCAGCTTAGCGGGCATTCAGTACTTC.

The chain combines TRBV6-5 with TRBJ2-5; TRBD1 agrees at 7 bases. The CDR3 totals 15 residues. CDR1 and CDR2 (germline): MNHEY, SVGAGI. J lost 2 bases, V lost 2 bases, and 5 bases had no gene match. The CDR3 nucleotides are TGTGCCAGCAGTTACCTGAGACAGGGACAAGAGACCCAGTACTTC. This encodes CASSYLRQGQETQYF.

This clonotype has ten or more counts. CDR3 amino acids: CASRQAGGTYGYTF. Here the CDR3 DNA reads TGTGCCAGCAGACAAGCAGGGGGGACCTATGGCTACACCTTC. This rearrangement joins TRBV7-2 to TRBJ1-2; TRBD1 matches at 7 bases. The CDR3 has 14 amino acids. Losses at the gene ends were 6 bases for V and 4 bases for J; bases not matched to a gene: 8. Germline-derived CDR1 and CDR2 are SGHTA and FQGNSA.

The chain is built from TRBV5-6 and TRBJ2-7, with 7 bases aligning to TRBD2. The trim removed 4 bases at V and 3 bases at J, leaving 10 bases unmatched. Germline V gene sequence: CDR1 SGHDT, CDR2 YYEEEE. The CDR3 runs to 15 residues. CDR3 nucleotide sequence: TGTGCCAGCAGCCCGACTCTCTCGGGAGGCTACGAGCAGTACTTC. This encodes CASSPTLSGGYEQYF.

The chain couples TRBV5-1 to TRBJ2-5; possibly TRBD1 for D (6 bases). Germline lookup yields CDR1 SGHRS and CDR2 YFSETQ. The CDR3 is made up of 15 amino acids. Trimming pared 7 bases from V and 1 base from J, leaving 17 bases between. CDR3 nucleotides: TGCGCCAGCCTTACGGGACACAGAAGCCAAGAGACCCAGTACTTC. It is translated as CASLTGHRSQETQYF.

The chain uses TRBV3-1 and TRBJ2-7; 9 bases are a match to TRBD1. The J segment lost 5 bases and the V segment lost 3 bases, leaving 5 bases of the junction unmatched. Germline-derived CDR1 and CDR2 are LGHDT and YNNKEL (reference sequence). The CDR3 loop spans 14 amino acids. The CDR3 bases are TGTGCCAGCAGCCAGTGGGACAGGGCTGACGAGCAGTACTTC. Encoded protein: CASSQWDRADEQYF.

V usage is TRBV7-9 and J usage is TRBJ2-7; D not certain. The germline CDR1 and CDR2 sequences are SEHNR and FQNEAQ (reference sequence). The ends were cut back, 3 bases at V and 5 bases at J, with 5 bases in the middle. The length of the CDR3 is 11 residues. CDR3 coding DNA: TGTGCCAGCAGCTTCAGCAACGAGCAGTACTTC. Amino acids: CASSFSNEQYF.

The chain carries TRBV11-2 and TRBJ2-7; 7 bases line up with TRBD2. This CDR3 spans 14 amino acids. Germline assignment: CDR1 SGHAT and CDR2 FQNNGV. Trimming at V came to 5 bases and at J to 5 bases, leaving 9 bases not matched to a gene. CDR3 residues: CASSHGGIEHEQYF. The CDR3 DNA is TGTGCCAGCAGCCACGGGGGGATTGAGCACGAGCAGTACTTC.

This clonotype was counted a few times. The chain has TRBV27 and TRBJ2-2; no firm D call. Trimming removed 3 bases from V and 0 bases from J, with 8 bases in between. This CDR3 is built from 15 residues. Germline V lookup: CDR1 MNHEY, CDR2 SMNVEV (reference sequence). The CDR3 spells CASSLADPNTGELFF. CDR3 sequence (DNA): TGTGCCAGCAGTTTGGCGGACCCGAACACCGGGGAGCTGTTTTTT.

This clonotype showed up just a few times. The CDR3 coding sequence is TGTGCCAGCAGTCCCGAGTTAGCAACTAATGAAAAACTGTTTTTT. Its translation: CASSPELATNEKLFF. The chain has TRBV27 and TRBJ1-4; D not certain. Trimming removed 5 bases from V and 0 bases from J, with 10 bases in between. The germline CDR1 and CDR2 sequences are MNHEY and SMNVEV (reference sequence). This CDR3 region has 15 residues.

This clonotype has ten or more counts. CDR3 DNA sequence: TGTGCCAGCAGCACATCGAGGGTATCGGAGGGCAATGAGCAGTTCTTC. The encoded protein is CASSTSRVSEGNEQFF. This chain joins TRBV7-8 and TRBJ2-1; maybe TRBD2 (6 bases). Trimming left V 5 bases short and J 6 bases short, with 20 bases between. Germline CDR1 SGHVS, CDR2 FQNEAQ. CDR3 length equals 16 residues.

This chain links TRBV6-4 with TRBJ2-1; the D gene is possibly TRBD2 (7 bases). V was shortened by 2 bases and J by 7 bases, with 12 bases between the two germline ends. The CDR3 sequence is 14 residues long. The germline CDR1 and CDR2 sequences are MRHNA and SNTAGT. CDR3 in amino acids: CASSDGGAGNEQFF. The CDR3 coding sequence is TGTGCCAGCAGTGACGGGGGGGCTGGGAATGAGCAGTTCTTC.

At least ten counts were recorded for this clonotype. V usage is TRBV6-5 and J usage is TRBJ2-2, with unresolved D. Germline lookup yields CDR1 MNHEY and CDR2 SVGAGI. Trimming cost V 6 bases and J 6 bases, with 14 bases left between them. CDR3 size: 14 residues. The CDR3 sequence: CASRKPPLAGELFF. The CDR3 DNA is TGTGCCAGCAGAAAACCTCCACTGGCCGGGGAGCTGTTTTTT.

This clonotype has a handful of counts. The chain uses TRBV5-4 and TRBJ2-1; 11 bases are shared with TRBD1. Unmatched junction bases numbered 11, after V lost 5 bases and J lost 7 bases. The CDR3 extends over 16 amino acids. CDR1 and CDR2 from the germline V gene are SGHNT and YYREEE (reference sequence). CDR3 in amino acids: CASRHGGTGGLNEQFF. In nucleotides, the CDR3 is TGTGCCAGCAGACATGGGGGGACAGGGGGACTAAATGAGCAGTTCTTC.

The J gene is TRBJ2-5, the V gene TRBV7-8, with 7 bases lining up with TRBD1. The V gene end was trimmed by 4 bases and the J gene end by 5 bases; junction bases not matched to a gene: 10. The CDR3 has 15 residues. Germline CDR1 is SGHVS and CDR2 is FQNEAQ. The CDR3 loop is CASSSDRLQVETQYF. CDR3 DNA: TGTGCCAGCAGCTCGGACAGGTTGCAGGTGGAGACCCAGTACTTC.

The gene calls are TRBV29-1 and TRBJ2-1, with 12 bases that match TRBD1. CDR1 is SQVTM, CDR2 ANQGSEA, per germline. The CDR3 loop spans 14 amino acids. Losses at the gene ends were 6 bases for V and 7 bases for J; bases not matched to a gene: 7. CDR3 DNA: TGCAGCGTGAGCGGGACAGGGGGCTCGAATGAGCAGTTCTTC. The encoded protein is CSVSGTGGSNEQFF.

This clonotype showed up just a few times. The rearrangement uses TRBV27 and TRBJ1-2; maybe TRBD1 (6 bases). Trimming removed 3 bases from V and 6 bases from J, with 14 bases in between. CDR3 length equals 14 residues. Germline values: CDR1 MNHEY, CDR2 SMNVEV (reference sequence). Here the CDR3 reads CASSFIRGVDGYTF. CDR3 nucleotides: TGTGCCAGCAGTTTTATCAGGGGAGTCGATGGCTACACCTTC.